These T cell receptor beta chains were read from a single sample in a study of T cells in Graves' hyperthyroidism and ophthalmopathy. TCRdb independently ran MiXCR on the multiplex PCR reads; one entry per CDR3 protein. The sample comprises roughly 400,000 distinct CDR3 sequences, more than 15% of which are singletons, and roughly 26% rests with the top ten. The sample consisted of blood. All receptors come from a woman under 30 with Graves' hyperthyroidism that later progressed to Graves' ophthalmopathy. Both conserved end residues are part of each CDR3. Each record gives: D gene, V gene, clone size, J gene, CDR3 DNA, CDR3 protein. A D gene is named only where the DNA matches it firmly. Only part of the rows carry a size: once, few, many, or a class if the clone is expanded.

D gene: NA
V gene: TRBV28
clone size: NA
J gene: TRBJ1-5
CDR3 DNA: TGTGCCAGCAGCCTGGGGGAGGATACCCCTTATAGCAATCAGCCCCAGCATTTT
CDR3 protein: CASSLGEDTPYSNQPQHF

D gene: TRBD1
V gene: TRBV12-3/TRBV12-4
clone size: many
J gene: TRBJ2-7
CDR3 DNA: TGTGCCAGCAGCGTCCTGGACAGGGATTACGAGCAGTACTTC
CDR3 protein: CASSVLDRDYEQYF

D gene: NA
V gene: TRBV27
clone size: many
J gene: TRBJ2-7
CDR3 DNA: TGTGCCAGCAGGATTGCAGGGGCCCAGTCCTACGAGCAGTACTTC
CDR3 protein: CASRIAGAQSYEQYF

D gene: NA
V gene: TRBV6-1
clone size: few
J gene: TRBJ2-6
CDR3 DNA: TGTGCCAGCAGTTGGGGACTGTACTCTGGGGCCAACGTCCTGACTTTC
CDR3 protein: CASSWGLYSGANVLTF

D gene: NA
V gene: TRBV4-3
clone size: NA
J gene: TRBJ2-5
CDR3 DNA: TGCGCCAGCAGCCTCCCTAGGACCCAGTACTTC
CDR3 protein: CASSLPRTQYF

D gene: TRBD1
V gene: TRBV27
clone size: many
J gene: TRBJ1-1
CDR3 DNA: TGTGCCAGCAGTTTTTCGGGACAGGCCTTTGAAGCTTTCTTT
CDR3 protein: CASSFSGQAFEAFF

D gene: NA
V gene: TRBV7-3
clone size: NA
J gene: TRBJ1-2
CDR3 DNA: TGTGCCAGCAGTCCCGGCAGGTGGGACTATGGCTACACCTTC
CDR3 protein: CASSPGRWDYGYTF

D gene: TRBD2
V gene: TRBV27
clone size: many
J gene: TRBJ2-7
CDR3 DNA: TGTGCCAGCAGTTCGCGGACTAGCGGGGGAGACGAGCAGTACTTC
CDR3 protein: CASSSRTSGGDEQYF

D gene: TRBD1
V gene: TRBV12-3/TRBV12-4
clone size: many
J gene: TRBJ2-2
CDR3 DNA: TGTGCCAGCGGCCTGCGATCGACAGGGGCCACCGGGGAGCTGTTTTTT
CDR3 protein: CASGLRSTGATGELFF

D gene: NA
V gene: TRBV7-2
clone size: many
J gene: TRBJ1-1
CDR3 DNA: TGTGCCAGCAGCTTAGCACCCGGGCGGAACACTGAAGCTTTCTTT
CDR3 protein: CASSLAPGRNTEAFF

D gene: NA
V gene: TRBV6-5
clone size: NA
J gene: TRBJ2-2
CDR3 DNA: TGTGCCAGCAGTTCGCGGAGGACTTCGAACACCGGGGAGCTGTTTTTT
CDR3 protein: CASSSRRTSNTGELFF

D gene: NA
V gene: TRBV5-1
clone size: many
J gene: TRBJ2-4
CDR3 DNA: TGCGCCAGCAGCTCCAGTGACGGAAACATTCAGTACTTC
CDR3 protein: CASSSSDGNIQYF

D gene: TRBD2
V gene: TRBV29-1
clone size: NA
J gene: TRBJ2-7
CDR3 DNA: TGCAGCGTTGAAGAGTCTAGCGGGTTGCACGAGCAGTACTTC
CDR3 protein: CSVEESSGLHEQYF

D gene: NA
V gene: TRBV4-1
clone size: NA
J gene: TRBJ1-1
CDR3 DNA: TGCGCCAGCAACCAAGGAATCAGCAGCCAGAACACTGAAGCTTTCTTT
CDR3 protein: CASNQGISSQNTEAFF

D gene: NA
V gene: TRBV12-3/TRBV12-4
clone size: many
J gene: TRBJ2-5
CDR3 DNA: TGTGCCAGCAGCTTAATATTTGGAGAGACCCAGTACTTC
CDR3 protein: CASSLIFGETQYF

D gene: NA
V gene: TRBV7-8
clone size: few
J gene: TRBJ2-2
CDR3 DNA: TGTGCCAGCAGTTCTCACCGAATTGACTACCCGGGGTGGGCGTTTTTT
CDR3 protein: CASSSHRIDYPGWAFF

D gene: NA
V gene: TRBV19
clone size: NA
J gene: TRBJ1-5
CDR3 DNA: TGTGCCAGTAGTATTTGGCGTAGGGATGACCAGCCCCAGCATTTT
CDR3 protein: CASSIWRRDDQPQHF

D gene: TRBD1
V gene: TRBV6-1
clone size: NA
J gene: TRBJ2-3
CDR3 DNA: TGTGCCAGCATAGCCGACAGGGTTTTGGAATATACGCAGTATTTT
CDR3 protein: CASIADRVLEYTQYF

D gene: TRBD2
V gene: TRBV2
clone size: NA
J gene: TRBJ2-7
CDR3 DNA: TGTGCCAGCAGCGATGAGCGGGAGGGTTCCTACGAGCAGTACTTC
CDR3 protein: CASSDEREGSYEQYF

D gene: NA
V gene: TRBV7-9
clone size: many
J gene: TRBJ2-7
CDR3 DNA: TGTGCCAGCAGCACCCCGGGACACGTCGACGAGCAGTACTTC
CDR3 protein: CASSTPGHVDEQYF

D gene: NA
V gene: TRBV20-1
clone size: few
J gene: TRBJ2-2
CDR3 DNA: TGCAGTGCTAGGGTGGCAGGGGAGGACGGGGAGCTGTTTTTT
CDR3 protein: CSARVAGEDGELFF

D gene: TRBD2
V gene: TRBV27
clone size: many
J gene: TRBJ2-1
CDR3 DNA: TGTGCCAGCAGTTTATACCGCGGGAGAGTTTACAATGAGCAGTTCTTC
CDR3 protein: CASSLYRGRVYNEQFF

D gene: NA
V gene: TRBV6-1
clone size: NA
J gene: TRBJ2-5
CDR3 DNA: TGTGCCAGCATGCGAGGGGAAGAGACCCAGTACTTC
CDR3 protein: CASMRGEETQYF

D gene: NA
V gene: TRBV5-1
clone size: few
J gene: TRBJ2-7
CDR3 DNA: TGCGCCAGCAGCCAGACGGGGGCCTACGAGCAGTACTTC
CDR3 protein: CASSQTGAYEQYF

D gene: TRBD1
V gene: TRBV12-3/TRBV12-4
clone size: many
J gene: TRBJ1-2
CDR3 DNA: TGTGCCAGCAGTCCCCAGGACAGGGTACTCGGTGGCTACACCTTC
CDR3 protein: CASSPQDRVLGGYTF

D gene: TRBD2
V gene: TRBV7-9
clone size: NA
J gene: TRBJ2-3
CDR3 DNA: TGTGCCAGCAGCTCCTCGAGGCTAGCGGGCCCACGACCCAGCACAGATACGCAGTATTTT
CDR3 protein: CASSSSRLAGPRPSTDTQYF

D gene: NA
V gene: TRBV7-2
clone size: many
J gene: TRBJ2-7
CDR3 DNA: TGTGCCAGCAGCTTAGGGCCTAGATCCTACGAGCAGTACTTC
CDR3 protein: CASSLGPRSYEQYF

D gene: NA
V gene: TRBV4-1
clone size: few
J gene: TRBJ2-3
CDR3 DNA: TGCGCCAGCAGGGGCCGGGACGGACGCACAGATACGCAGTATTTT
CDR3 protein: CASRGRDGRTDTQYF

D gene: TRBD1
V gene: TRBV20-1
clone size: many
J gene: TRBJ1-4
CDR3 DNA: TGCAGTGCTAGAGCCGGGACAGCTAATGAAAAACTGTTTTTT
CDR3 protein: CSARAGTANEKLFF

D gene: TRBD2
V gene: TRBV27
clone size: many
J gene: TRBJ2-1
CDR3 DNA: TGTGCCAGCAGTTTGCTGGAGGGAGGGCCTTACAATGAGCAGTTCTTC
CDR3 protein: CASSLLEGGPYNEQFF

D gene: NA
V gene: TRBV29-1
clone size: many
J gene: TRBJ2-7
CDR3 DNA: TGCAGCGTTGCTTCGTACGAGAGTACCTACGAGCAGTACTTC
CDR3 protein: CSVASYESTYEQYF

D gene: NA
V gene: TRBV7-2
clone size: many
J gene: TRBJ1-2
CDR3 DNA: TGTGCCAGCAGCTTAAGGCCAGGACAGAGCTATGGCTACACCTTC
CDR3 protein: CASSLRPGQSYGYTF

D gene: NA
V gene: TRBV2
clone size: many
J gene: TRBJ2-2
CDR3 DNA: TGTGCCAGCAGTCCAGGGACCGTGAACACCGGGGAGCTGTTTTTT
CDR3 protein: CASSPGTVNTGELFF

D gene: NA
V gene: TRBV7-9
clone size: many
J gene: TRBJ2-1
CDR3 DNA: TGTGCCAGCAGCCATCGTGCAGATGAGCAGTTCTTC
CDR3 protein: CASSHRADEQFF

D gene: TRBD2
V gene: TRBV11-2
clone size: NA
J gene: TRBJ2-1
CDR3 DNA: TGTGCCAGCAGCCACGAACTAGCGGGAGGGCCAACTAATGAGCAGTTCTTC
CDR3 protein: CASSHELAGGPTNEQFF

D gene: NA
V gene: TRBV12-5
clone size: many
J gene: TRBJ1-1
CDR3 DNA: TGTGCTAGTGCCCAGGGGAAAAACACTGAAGCTTTCTTT
CDR3 protein: CASAQGKNTEAFF

D gene: NA
V gene: TRBV19
clone size: few
J gene: TRBJ2-1
CDR3 DNA: TGTGCCAGTAGCCCCGGCAGGGGGACTTCCTACAATGAGCAGTTCTTC
CDR3 protein: CASSPGRGTSYNEQFF

D gene: TRBD1
V gene: TRBV11-2
clone size: many
J gene: TRBJ1-2
CDR3 DNA: TGTGCCAGCAGCACACAGGCAGGGGGCGGCTATGGCTACACCTTC
CDR3 protein: CASSTQAGGGYGYTF

D gene: TRBD1
V gene: TRBV5-6
clone size: NA
J gene: TRBJ2-2
CDR3 DNA: TGTGCCAGCAGTAGGACAGGCGGGGAGCTGTTTTTT
CDR3 protein: CASSRTGGELFF

D gene: TRBD1
V gene: TRBV6-1
clone size: NA
J gene: TRBJ1-3
CDR3 DNA: TGTGCCAGCAGTTTCGGAGGGGGCGGAGGAAACACCATATATTTT
CDR3 protein: CASSFGGGGGNTIYF

D gene: NA
V gene: TRBV15
clone size: few
J gene: TRBJ2-5
CDR3 DNA: TGTGCCACCCGCGCCAGGGCCGGAGAGACCCAGTACTTC
CDR3 protein: CATRARAGETQYF

D gene: NA
V gene: TRBV19
clone size: many
J gene: TRBJ1-1
CDR3 DNA: TGTGCCAGTAGTTCCGGAAACCCAGGGACCCTCACTGAAGCTTTCTTT
CDR3 protein: CASSSGNPGTLTEAFF

D gene: TRBD2
V gene: TRBV6-7
clone size: few
J gene: TRBJ2-1
CDR3 DNA: TGTGCCAGCAGTTACTGGTGGGGACTAGCGGGCTCGAGCTCCTACAATGAGCAGTTCTTC
CDR3 protein: CASSYWWGLAGSSSYNEQFF

D gene: TRBD2
V gene: TRBV20-1
clone size: many
J gene: TRBJ2-7
CDR3 DNA: TGCAGTGCTAGAGATCTGGCGGGAGGGGGCTACGAGCAGTACTTC
CDR3 protein: CSARDLAGGGYEQYF

D gene: TRBD2
V gene: TRBV10-2
clone size: few
J gene: TRBJ2-3
CDR3 DNA: TGCGCCAGCAGTGAGATTTGGACTAGCGAGTCAGATACGCAGTATTTT
CDR3 protein: CASSEIWTSESDTQYF

D gene: NA
V gene: TRBV25-1
clone size: many
J gene: TRBJ1-1
CDR3 DNA: TGTGCCAGCATCCGGGGGGACGGCACTGAAGCTTTCTTT
CDR3 protein: CASIRGDGTEAFF

D gene: NA
V gene: TRBV10-3
clone size: NA
J gene: TRBJ1-1
CDR3 DNA: TGTGCCACCCCGGGGGCAGGAAACACTGAAGCTTTCTTT
CDR3 protein: CATPGAGNTEAFF

D gene: NA
V gene: TRBV6-2/TRBV6-3
clone size: many
J gene: TRBJ1-1
CDR3 DNA: TGTGCCAGCAGTTACCCGGGAGGGCGGAACTCGGGGGAAGCTTTCTTT
CDR3 protein: CASSYPGGRNSGEAFF

D gene: NA
V gene: TRBV4-3
clone size: many
J gene: TRBJ1-5
CDR3 DNA: TGCGCCAGCAGCCAAGAGATCGTCGGGGTTCCCTATCAGCCCCAGCATTTT
CDR3 protein: CASSQEIVGVPYQPQHF

D gene: NA
V gene: TRBV30
clone size: NA
J gene: TRBJ1-5
CDR3 DNA: TGTGCCTGCGGTAGGGGGGGTCAGCCCCAGCATTTT
CDR3 protein: CACGRGGQPQHF